What follows are 3 T cell receptor beta chains derived from one specimen sequenced in a study of shared clonotypes between healthy human individuals. The data were produced by immunoSEQ multiplex PCR, yet TCRdb's version contains in-frame clones alone and is incomplete. The sample carries 190,000 or so clones, 60% to 75% recorded once. Specimen: memory CD4+ T cells sorted from blood. Noted subset: CD45RA-negative fraction. These TCRs come from a man aged 25 to 45 in good health.

The rearrangement joins TRBV27 to TRBJ2-5, with TRBD2 matching over 9 bases. Germline V CDR1 and CDR2: MNHEY, SMNVEV (reference sequence). The J segment lost 9 bases and the V segment lost 7 bases, leaving 15 bases of the junction unmatched. The CDR3 length is 15 residues. The CDR3 protein is CASTSFERGVQAQYF. CDR3 DNA: TGTGCCAGCACCTCTTTCGAGCGGGGGGTCCAGGCCCAGTACTTC.

The chain is built from TRBV11-1 and TRBJ2-7; 8 bases are a match to TRBD2. The germline gives CDR1 SGHAT, CDR2 FQDESV (reference sequence). V was clipped by 8 bases and J by 7 bases; unmatched bases: 10. This CDR3 is built from 13 residues. In DNA, the CDR3 is TGTGCCAGCTCGTTCAAGCGGGAGAGGGAGCAGTACTTC. Protein product: CASSFKREREQYF.

The rearrangement links TRBV18 to TRBJ2-4; D call uncertain. CDR1 is KGHSH, CDR2 LQKENI, per germline. V lost 6 bases and J lost 1, with 10 bases in between. The CDR3 consists of 14 residues. The CDR3 DNA follows: TGTGCCAGCTCCTCGGAGATCGCCAAAAACATTCAGTACTTC. This sequence encodes CASSSEIAKNIQYF.